These 23 T cell receptor beta chains originate from one sample sequenced in a study of T-cell reconstitution after alpha-beta-depleted transplantation in children. The TCRbeta library was prepared with unique molecular identifiers. TCRdb reprocessed the PCR reads with MiXCR, giving one entry per CDR3 protein. This table holds around 600,000 distinct CDR3 sequences, 16% found once. The input for sequencing was PBMCs from the stem cell graft donor, taken from the stem cell graft. These receptors were obtained from a human donor who donated a stem cell graft to a child with acute myeloid leukemia.

This clonotype was seen repeatedly, ten times or more. The genes are TRBV6-2 or TRBV6-3 and TRBJ1-6; the match to TRBD1 covers 8 bases. The J segment lost 7 bases and the V segment lost 8 bases, leaving 13 bases of the junction unmatched. This CDR3 spans 16 amino acids. Germline V gene lookup returns CDR1 MNHEY and CDR2 SVGEGT. The CDR3 loop is CASEDSQGVGNSPLHF. DNA for the CDR3: TGTGCCAGCGAAGATTCACAGGGGGTCGGGAATTCACCCCTCCACTTT.

This clonotype was counted ten times or more. The V and J genes are TRBV20-1 and TRBJ2-1; D not certain. The germline CDR1 and CDR2 sequences are DFQATT and SNEGSKA (reference sequence). Trimming cost V 6 bases and J 3 bases, with 6 bases left between them. The CDR3 consists of 11 residues. The CDR3 region has the DNA TGCAGTGCCGGAGACTACAATGAGCAGTTCTTC. Residues: CSAGDYNEQFF.

Only a few counts were recorded for this clonotype. The V call is TRBV27, the J call TRBJ2-1; the D gene is possibly TRBD1 (6 bases). CDR3 size: 16 residues. Germline values: CDR1 MNHEY, CDR2 SMNVEV (reference sequence). Trimming stripped 5 bases from V and 2 bases from J, with 16 bases between. The CDR3 coding sequence is TGTGCCAGCAGTCCCTCGACAGGCTTTACCTACAATGAGCAGTTCTTC. Its protein product is CASSPSTGFTYNEQFF.

At least ten counts were recorded for this clonotype. This chain connects TRBV27 to TRBJ1-2, with 8 bases lining up with TRBD1. Per the germline V gene, CDR1 is MNHEY and CDR2 is SMNVEV (reference sequence). Trimming removed 2 bases from V and 5 bases from J; junction bases left unmatched: 7. The CDR3 spans 15 residues. The CDR3 here is CASSLGTGGGYGYTF. The CDR3 bases are TGTGCCAGCAGTTTAGGAACAGGGGGAGGTTATGGCTACACCTTC.

As concerns this clonotype: This may be a read error: a much more frequent sequence differs by one nucleotide. The chain links TRBV27 to TRBJ1-4; maybe TRBD1 (6 bases). Germline CDR1 MNHEY, CDR2 SMNVEV (reference sequence). The CDR3 loop spans 14 amino acids. Deletions cut 4 bases from V and 4 bases from J, with 10 bases between. CDR3 residues: CASSSQGINEKLFF. CDR3 sequence (DNA): TGTGCCAGCAGTTCCCAGGGGATTAATGAAAAACTGTTTTTT.

The chain couples TRBV7-9 to TRBJ1-2; D is ambiguous. Germline CDR1 is SEHNR and CDR2 is FQNEAQ (reference sequence). The CDR3 has 13 amino acids. Trimming cost V 1 base and J 7 bases, with 10 bases left between them. The CDR3 spells CASSLGDGVGYTF. The DNA of the CDR3 is TGTGCCAGCAGCTTAGGTGACGGGGTTGGCTACACCTTC.

Ten or more counts support this clonotype. V usage is TRBV5-1 and J usage is TRBJ2-1; D is possibly TRBD1 or TRBD2 (7 bases each). Germline CDR1 SGHRS, CDR2 YFSETQ. V dropped 4 bases and J dropped 5 bases, with 10 bases sitting between them. This CDR3 is built from 13 residues. CDR3 residues: CASSPGGDNEQFF. The CDR3 coding sequence is TGCGCCAGCAGCCCAGGGGGGGACAATGAGCAGTTCTTC.

This rearrangement joins TRBV5-6 to TRBJ2-7; 9 bases map to TRBD1. CDR3 size: 16 residues. Unmatched junction bases numbered 7, after V lost 0 bases and J lost 3 bases. Germline CDR1 is SGHDT and CDR2 is YYEEEE. CDR3 residues: CASSLGGQGSFYEQYV. In DNA form, the CDR3 reads TGTGCCAGCAGCTTGGGGGGACAGGGATCCTTCTACGAGCAGTACGTC.

This clonotype was seen a handful of times. V and J are TRBV25-1 and TRBJ2-5; D remains ambiguous. Germline V gives CDR1 MGHDK, CDR2 SYGVNS. V lost 0 bases to trimming and J lost 2 bases, with 10 bases between them. This CDR3 comprises 15 residues. CDR3 region: CASSEYGGPQETQYF. The CDR3 DNA reads as TGTGCCAGCAGTGAATATGGCGGCCCTCAAGAGACCCAGTACTTC.

V and J are TRBV5-1 and TRBJ1-1, with a tentative D call TRBD1 (6 bases). V was trimmed by 0 bases and J by 7 bases, leaving 16 bases between them. Germline CDR1 SGHRS, CDR2 YFSETQ. The CDR3 totals 15 residues. The CDR3 nucleotides read TGCGCCAGCAGCTTGGATTCCGGGACACTCGATGAAGCTTTCTTT. The encoded protein is CASSLDSGTLDEAFF.

The chain has TRBV10-2 and TRBJ2-7; TRBD1 might be the D (6 bases). Per germline, CDR1 WSHSY and CDR2 SAAADI. The CDR3 spans 14 residues. Between the trimmed V and J ends, which lost 10 bases and 5 bases, there was a span of 21 bases. The CDR3 loop reads CATTPTGLRDEQYV. In DNA, the CDR3 is TGCGCCACAACGCCGACAGGTCTGAGGGACGAGCAGTACGTC.

The V gene is TRBV12-3 or TRBV12-4, the J gene TRBJ2-6; possible D gene TRBD1, 5 bases. V lost 6 bases and J lost 2, with 5 bases in between. The CDR3 contains 13 residues. CDR3 sequence (DNA): TGTGCCAGCAGGGGGCCTGGGGCCAACGTCCTGACTTTC. It translates to CASRGPGANVLTF.

At least ten counts were recorded for this clonotype. The chain is built from TRBV12-3 or TRBV12-4 and TRBJ2-7; TRBD1 agrees at 11 bases. The CDR3 is 15 residues long. After removal of 9 bases from V and 1 base from J, the junction contained 8 bases not matched to a gene. CDR3 loop: CASRWGTGGSYEQYF. CDR3 in DNA: TGTGCCAGTCGTTGGGGGACAGGGGGATCCTACGAGCAGTACTTC.

This clonotype has ten or more counts. The chain has TRBV13 and TRBJ2-4; perhaps D is TRBD1 or TRBD2 (6 bases each). CDR3 length: 17 residues. The V gene's germline CDR1 is PRHDT and CDR2 FYEKMQ (reference sequence). V lost 2 bases, J lost 0 bases, and 14 bases lay in between. The CDR3 loop is CASSLWRVGAAKNIQYF. The DNA of the CDR3 is TGTGCCAGCAGCTTATGGAGGGTGGGGGCAGCCAAAAACATTCAGTACTTC.

This clonotype was observed many times. V gene TRBV20-1 combines with J gene TRBJ2-3; tentatively, D is TRBD1 or TRBD2 (6 bases each). The ends were cut back, 0 bases at V and 0 bases at J, with 10 bases in the middle. Looked up from germline, CDR1 is DFQATT and CDR2 is SNEGSKA (reference sequence). This CDR3 has 15 residues. As DNA, the CDR3 is TGCAGTGCTAGAGATGGAGGGGGGAGCACAGATACGCAGTATTTT. Residues: CSARDGGGSTDTQYF.

This clonotype appeared many times. This chain joins TRBV20-1 and TRBJ2-2; a weak D match, TRBD2 (5 bases). The CDR3 has 13 amino acids. Germline CDR1 reads DFQATT; CDR2 reads SNEGSKA (reference sequence). Between the trimmed V and J ends, which lost 5 bases and 2 bases, there was a span of 9 bases. The CDR3 loop reads CSAPGGNTGELFF. The DNA for the CDR3 is TGCAGTGCTCCCGGAGGCAACACCGGGGAGCTGTTTTTT.

The V and J genes are TRBV7-9 and TRBJ2-5; 11 bases are shared with TRBD2. The V gene's germline CDR1 is SEHNR and CDR2 FQNEAQ (reference sequence). Trimming cost V 3 bases and J 2 bases; bases outside gene matches: 5. The CDR3 runs 16 residues. CDR3 sequence (DNA): TGTGCCAGCAGCTTCCGACTAGCGGGGAATCAAGAGACCCAGTACTTC. Translation: CASSFRLAGNQETQYF.

This clonotype was counted between two and nine times. The chain is built from TRBV5-1 and TRBJ2-3; 14 bases align to TRBD2. The CDR3 length is 17 residues. V shed 1 base and J 6 bases; nucleotides not matched to a gene: 7. The germline CDR1 and CDR2 sequences are SGHRS and YFSETQ. The DNA for the CDR3 is TGCGCCAGCAGCTTGCCACGACTAGCGGGGGGGATTGATACGCAGTATTTT. This encodes CASSLPRLAGGIDTQYF. Combining the CDR3 with reference TRBV5-1 and TRBJ2-3 gives the whole variable domain KAGVTQTPRYLIKTRGQQVTLSCSPISGHRSVSWYQQTPGQGLQFLFEYFSETQRNKGNFPGRFSGRQFSNSRSEMNVSTLELGDSALYLCASSLPRLAGGIDTQYFGPGTRLTVL.

In this sample, this clonotype turned up a few times. The rearrangement links TRBV5-5 to TRBJ2-1; a possible D gene is TRBD2 (6 bases). The V gene lost 2 bases and the J gene lost 8 bases, with 11 bases spanning the gap. In germline, CDR1 is SGHKS, CDR2 YYEKEE (reference sequence). CDR3 size: 13 residues. The CDR3 nucleotides are TGTGCCAGCAGCTTACGCGGGGCCGATGAGCAGTTCTTC. Protein product: CASSLRGADEQFF.

There are many counts of this clonotype. This chain uses TRBV7-2 with TRBJ1-2; D uncertain. The V gene lost 1 base and the J gene lost 2 bases, with 8 bases spanning the gap. This CDR3 has 14 residues. Germline V CDR1 and CDR2: SGHTA, FQGNSA. CDR3 sequence reads: CASSLGVRNYGYTF. The CDR3 nucleotides are TGTGCCAGCAGCTTAGGAGTCAGAAACTATGGCTACACCTTC.

This clonotype has a handful of counts. This CDR3 is CASSSLTGFGQSYEQFF. DNA for the CDR3: TGTGCCAGCAGCTCACTAACAGGGTTTGGCCAATCATATGAGCAGTTCTTC. The chain joins TRBV7-9 to TRBJ2-1, with D maybe TRBD1 (6 bases). Germline CDR1 is SEHNR and CDR2 is FQNEAQ (reference sequence). The CDR3 spans 17 residues. V gave up 4 bases and J gave up 8 bases, with 24 bases separating them.

The table lists this clonotype with a few counts. CDR3: CASSLSWGGANVLTF. As DNA, the CDR3 is TGTGCCAGCAGCCTCTCCTGGGGAGGGGCCAACGTCCTGACTTTC. The V call is TRBV6-1, the J call TRBJ2-6; D not resolved. Germline V gene lookup returns CDR1 MNHNS and CDR2 SASEGT. V gave up 6 bases and J gave up 4 bases, with 13 bases separating them. The CDR3 contains 15 residues.

The sample holds a few counts of this clonotype. This chain joins TRBV7-3 and TRBJ2-3; D possibly corresponds to TRBD2 (7 bases). Germline CDR1 and CDR2: SGHTA and FQGTGA. Trimming stripped 2 bases from V and 4 bases from J, with 13 bases between. This CDR3 spans 15 amino acids. This CDR3 is CASSLYGGHADTQYF. The CDR3 DNA reads as TGTGCCAGCAGCTTATACGGGGGGCACGCAGATACGCAGTATTTT.